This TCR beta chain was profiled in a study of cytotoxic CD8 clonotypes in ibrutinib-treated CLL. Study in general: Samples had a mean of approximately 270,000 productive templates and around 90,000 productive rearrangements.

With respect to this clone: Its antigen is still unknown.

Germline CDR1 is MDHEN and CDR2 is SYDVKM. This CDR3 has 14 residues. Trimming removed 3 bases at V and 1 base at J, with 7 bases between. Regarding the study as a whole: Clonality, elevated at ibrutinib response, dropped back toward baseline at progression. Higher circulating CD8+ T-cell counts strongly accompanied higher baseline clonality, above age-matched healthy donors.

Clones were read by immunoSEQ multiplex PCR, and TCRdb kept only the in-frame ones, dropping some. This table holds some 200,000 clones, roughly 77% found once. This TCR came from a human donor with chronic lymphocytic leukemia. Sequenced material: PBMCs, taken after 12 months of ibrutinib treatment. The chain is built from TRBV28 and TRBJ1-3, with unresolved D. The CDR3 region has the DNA TGTGCCAGCAGTTTTGGAGGGTCTGGAAACACCATATATTTT. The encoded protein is CASSFGGSGNTIYF.